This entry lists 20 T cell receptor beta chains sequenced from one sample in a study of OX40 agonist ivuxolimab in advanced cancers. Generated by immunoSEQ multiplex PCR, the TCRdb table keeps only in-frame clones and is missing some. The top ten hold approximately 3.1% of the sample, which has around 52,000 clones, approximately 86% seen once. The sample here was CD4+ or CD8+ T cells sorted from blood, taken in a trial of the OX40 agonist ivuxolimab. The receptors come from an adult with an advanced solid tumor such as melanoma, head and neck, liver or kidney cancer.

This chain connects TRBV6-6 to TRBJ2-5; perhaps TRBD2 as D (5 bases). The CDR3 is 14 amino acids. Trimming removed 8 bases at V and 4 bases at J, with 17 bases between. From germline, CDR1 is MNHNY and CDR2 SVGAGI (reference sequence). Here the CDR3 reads CASRRPEGGETQYF. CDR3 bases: TGTGCCAGCCGTAGGCCTGAGGGTGGAGAGACCCAGTACTTC.

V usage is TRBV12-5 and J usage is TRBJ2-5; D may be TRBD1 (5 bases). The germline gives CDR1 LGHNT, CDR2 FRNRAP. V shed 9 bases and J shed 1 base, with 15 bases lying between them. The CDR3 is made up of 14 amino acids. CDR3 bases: TGTGCTAGCTCACGGCCAGGGCCCCAAGAGACCCAGTACTTC. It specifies CASSRPGPQETQYF.

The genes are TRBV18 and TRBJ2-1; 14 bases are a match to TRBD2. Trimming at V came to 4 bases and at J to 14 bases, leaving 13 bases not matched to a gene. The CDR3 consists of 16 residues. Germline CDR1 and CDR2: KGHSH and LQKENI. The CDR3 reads CASSRPGLAGVGEKFF. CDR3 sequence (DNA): TGTGCCAGCTCACGACCGGGACTAGCGGGAGTGGGTGAAAAGTTCTTC.

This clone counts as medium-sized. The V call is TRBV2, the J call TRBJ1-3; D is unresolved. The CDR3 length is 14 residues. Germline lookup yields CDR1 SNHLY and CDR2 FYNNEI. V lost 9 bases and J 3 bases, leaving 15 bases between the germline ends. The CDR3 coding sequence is TGTGCCAGGTCGGGCCCCGTTAGTGGAAACACCATATATTTT. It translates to CARSGPVSGNTIYF.

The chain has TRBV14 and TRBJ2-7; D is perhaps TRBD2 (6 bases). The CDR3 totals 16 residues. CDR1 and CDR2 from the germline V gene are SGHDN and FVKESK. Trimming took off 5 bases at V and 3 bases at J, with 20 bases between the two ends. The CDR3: CASSNKGTSSYYEQYF. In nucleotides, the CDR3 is TGTGCCAGCAGCAATAAGGGGACTTCCTCCTACTACGAGCAGTACTTC.

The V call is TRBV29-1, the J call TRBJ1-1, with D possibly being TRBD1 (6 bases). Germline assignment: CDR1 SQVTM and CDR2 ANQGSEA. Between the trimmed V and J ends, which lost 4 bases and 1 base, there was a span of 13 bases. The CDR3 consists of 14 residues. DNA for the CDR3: TGCAGCGTTGGGACAGACGCATCGAACACTGAAGCTTTCTTT. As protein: CSVGTDASNTEAFF.

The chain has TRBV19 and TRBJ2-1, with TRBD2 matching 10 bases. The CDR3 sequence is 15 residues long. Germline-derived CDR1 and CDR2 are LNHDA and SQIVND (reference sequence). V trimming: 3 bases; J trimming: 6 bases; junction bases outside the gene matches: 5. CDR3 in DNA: TGTGCCAGTAGTATCCCTAGCGGGAGCGGCAATGAGCAGTTCTTC. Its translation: CASSIPSGSGNEQFF.

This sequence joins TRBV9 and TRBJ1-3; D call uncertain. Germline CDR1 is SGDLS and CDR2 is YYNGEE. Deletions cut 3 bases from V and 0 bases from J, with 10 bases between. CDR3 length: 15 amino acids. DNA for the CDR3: TGTGCCAGCAGCGCTCTCGATCACTCTGGAAACACCATATATTTT. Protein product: CASSALDHSGNTIYF.

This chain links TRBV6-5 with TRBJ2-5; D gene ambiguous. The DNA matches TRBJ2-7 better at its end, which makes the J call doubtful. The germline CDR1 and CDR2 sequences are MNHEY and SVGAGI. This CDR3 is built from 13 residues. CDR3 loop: CASSYERNYEQYF. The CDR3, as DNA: TGTGCCAGCAGTTACGAGAGGAATTACGAGCAGTACTTC.

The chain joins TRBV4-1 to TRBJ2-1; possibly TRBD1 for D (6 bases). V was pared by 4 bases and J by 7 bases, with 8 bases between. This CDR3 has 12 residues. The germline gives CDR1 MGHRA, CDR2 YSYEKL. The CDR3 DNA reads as TGCGCCAGCAGCCTCGACAGGAATGAGCAGTTCTTC. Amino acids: CASSLDRNEQFF.

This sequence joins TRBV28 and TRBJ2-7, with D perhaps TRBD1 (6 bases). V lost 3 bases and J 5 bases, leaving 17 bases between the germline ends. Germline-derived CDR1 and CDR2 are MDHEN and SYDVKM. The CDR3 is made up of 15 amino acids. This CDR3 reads CASSLALGRDNEQYF. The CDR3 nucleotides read TGTGCCAGCAGTTTGGCTTTGGGAAGGGACAACGAGCAGTACTTC.

The CDR3 loop reads CASSTGLRAEAFF. The CDR3 nucleotides read TGTGCCAGTAGTACAGGGCTTAGGGCTGAAGCTTTCTTT. The J gene is TRBJ1-1, the V gene TRBV19, with a weak D call TRBD1 (5 bases). This CDR3 has 13 residues. Germline assignment: CDR1 LNHDA and CDR2 SQIVND (reference sequence). V was cut by 4 bases and J by 6 bases, with 12 bases left in between. Drawing the rest from reference TRBV19 and TRBJ1-1, the complete variable domain is DGGITQSPKYLFRKEGQNVTLSCEQNLNHDAMYWYRQDPGQGLRLIYYSQIVNDFQKGDIAEGYSVSREKKESFPLTVTSAQKNPTAFYLCASSTGLRAEAFFGQGTRLTVV.

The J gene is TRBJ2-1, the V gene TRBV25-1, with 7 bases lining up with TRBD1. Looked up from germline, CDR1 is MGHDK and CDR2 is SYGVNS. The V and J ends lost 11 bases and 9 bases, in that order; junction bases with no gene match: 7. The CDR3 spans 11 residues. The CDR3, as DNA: TGTGCCTCCACAGGGGCGGGTGAGCAGTTCTTC. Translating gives CASTGAGEQFF.

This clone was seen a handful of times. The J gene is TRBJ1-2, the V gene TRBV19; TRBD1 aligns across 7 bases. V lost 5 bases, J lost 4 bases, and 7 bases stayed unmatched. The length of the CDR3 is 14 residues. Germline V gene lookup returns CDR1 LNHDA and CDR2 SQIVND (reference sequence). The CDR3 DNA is TGTGCCAGTAGTCCCCCGACAGGGTTCTATGGCTACACCTTC. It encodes CASSPPTGFYGYTF. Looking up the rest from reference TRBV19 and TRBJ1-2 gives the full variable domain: DGGITQSPKYLFRKEGQNVTLSCEQNLNHDAMYWYRQDPGQGLRLIYYSQIVNDFQKGDIAEGYSVSREKKESFPLTVTSAQKNPTAFYLCASSPPTGFYGYTFGSGTRLTVV.

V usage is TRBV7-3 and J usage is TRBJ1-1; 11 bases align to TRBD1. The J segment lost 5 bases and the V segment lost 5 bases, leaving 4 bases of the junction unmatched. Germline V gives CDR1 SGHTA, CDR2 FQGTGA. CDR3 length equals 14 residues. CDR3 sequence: CASSTDRGPTEAFF. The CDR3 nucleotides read TGTGCCAGCAGCACGGACAGGGGGCCTACTGAAGCTTTCTTT.

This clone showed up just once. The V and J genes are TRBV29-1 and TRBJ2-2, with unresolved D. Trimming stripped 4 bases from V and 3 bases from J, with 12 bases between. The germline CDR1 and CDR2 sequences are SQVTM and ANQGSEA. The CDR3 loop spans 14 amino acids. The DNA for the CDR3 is TGCAGCGTTGGCCGGACGCCGGACACCGGGGAGCTGTTTTTT. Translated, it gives CSVGRTPDTGELFF.

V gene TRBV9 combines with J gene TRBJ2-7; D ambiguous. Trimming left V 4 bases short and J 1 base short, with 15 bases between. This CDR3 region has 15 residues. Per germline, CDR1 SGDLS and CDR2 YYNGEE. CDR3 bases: TGTGCCAGCAGCCCTAAACCATCGAATTCCTACGAGCAGTACTTC. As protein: CASSPKPSNSYEQYF.

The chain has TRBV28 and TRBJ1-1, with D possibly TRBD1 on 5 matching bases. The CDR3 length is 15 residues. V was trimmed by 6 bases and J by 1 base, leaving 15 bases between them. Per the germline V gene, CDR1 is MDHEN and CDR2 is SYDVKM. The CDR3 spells CASSLGGTGNTEAFF. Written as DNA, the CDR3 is TGTGCCAGCAGCCTGGGTGGGACGGGGAACACTGAAGCTTTCTTT.

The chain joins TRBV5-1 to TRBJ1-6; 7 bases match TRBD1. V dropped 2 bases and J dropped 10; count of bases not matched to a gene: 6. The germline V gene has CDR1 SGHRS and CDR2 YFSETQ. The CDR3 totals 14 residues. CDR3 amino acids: CASSFGQALSPLHF. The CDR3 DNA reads TGCGCCAGCAGCTTCGGACAGGCTTTATCACCCCTCCACTTT. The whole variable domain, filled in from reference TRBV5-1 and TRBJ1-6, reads KAGVTQTPRYLIKTRGQQVTLSCSPISGHRSVSWYQQTPGQGLQFLFEYFSETQRNKGNFPGRFSGRQFSNSRSEMNVSTLELGDSALYLCASSFGQALSPLHFGNGTRLTVT.

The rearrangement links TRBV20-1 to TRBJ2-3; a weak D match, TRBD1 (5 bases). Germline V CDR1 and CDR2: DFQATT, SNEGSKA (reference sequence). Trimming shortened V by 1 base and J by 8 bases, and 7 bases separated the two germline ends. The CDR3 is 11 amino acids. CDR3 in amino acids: CSARVQGTQYF. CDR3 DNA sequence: TGCAGTGCTAGAGTCCAGGGTACGCAGTATTTT.